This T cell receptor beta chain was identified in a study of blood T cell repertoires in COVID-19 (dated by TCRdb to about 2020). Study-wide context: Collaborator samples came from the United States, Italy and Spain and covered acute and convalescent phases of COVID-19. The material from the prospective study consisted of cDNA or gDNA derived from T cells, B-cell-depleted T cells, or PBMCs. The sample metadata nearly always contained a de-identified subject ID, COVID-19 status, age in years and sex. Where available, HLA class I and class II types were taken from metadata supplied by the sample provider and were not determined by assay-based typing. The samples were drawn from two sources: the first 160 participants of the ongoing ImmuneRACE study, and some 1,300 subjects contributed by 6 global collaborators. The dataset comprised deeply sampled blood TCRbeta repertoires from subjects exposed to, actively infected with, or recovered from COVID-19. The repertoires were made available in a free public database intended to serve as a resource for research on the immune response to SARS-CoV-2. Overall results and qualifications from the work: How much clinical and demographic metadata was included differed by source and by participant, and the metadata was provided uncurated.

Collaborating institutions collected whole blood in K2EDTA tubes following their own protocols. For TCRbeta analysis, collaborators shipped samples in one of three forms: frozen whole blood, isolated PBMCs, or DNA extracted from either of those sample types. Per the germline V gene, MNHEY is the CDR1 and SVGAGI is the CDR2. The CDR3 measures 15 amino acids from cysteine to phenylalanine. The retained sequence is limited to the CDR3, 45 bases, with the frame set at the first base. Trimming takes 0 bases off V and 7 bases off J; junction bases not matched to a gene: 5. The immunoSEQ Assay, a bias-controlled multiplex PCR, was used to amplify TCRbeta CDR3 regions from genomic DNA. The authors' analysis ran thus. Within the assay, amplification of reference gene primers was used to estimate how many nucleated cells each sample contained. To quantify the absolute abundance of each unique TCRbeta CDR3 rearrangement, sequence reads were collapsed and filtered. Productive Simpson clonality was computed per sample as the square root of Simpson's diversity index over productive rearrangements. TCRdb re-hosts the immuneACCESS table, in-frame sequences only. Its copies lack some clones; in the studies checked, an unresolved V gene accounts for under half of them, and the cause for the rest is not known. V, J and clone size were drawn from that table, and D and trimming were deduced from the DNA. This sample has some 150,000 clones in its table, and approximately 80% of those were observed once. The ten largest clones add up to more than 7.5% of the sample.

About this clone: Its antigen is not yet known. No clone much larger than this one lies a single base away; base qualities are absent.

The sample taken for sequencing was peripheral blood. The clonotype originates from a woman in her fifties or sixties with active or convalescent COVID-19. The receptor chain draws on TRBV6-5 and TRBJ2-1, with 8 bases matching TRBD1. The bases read TGTGCCAGCAGTTACTCGAGGACAGGGCCAAATGAGCAGTTCTTC. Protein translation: CASSYSRTGPNEQFF.